These T cell receptor beta chains were read from a single sample in a study of shared clonotypes between healthy human individuals. Assay: immunoSEQ multiplex PCR; the TCRdb copy retains only in-frame clones and omits some. The table records a few hundred thousand clones, under 80% of them present only once. Sequencing was performed on memory CD4+ T cells sorted from blood. The source of these receptors is a man in his thirties or forties in good health. Both conserved end residues are part of each CDR3. The D gene is left open where the match is weak. Expanded clones get a size class; other rows say once, few or many, or leave the size out.

V gene	D gene	J gene	clone size	CDR3 DNA	CDR3 protein
TRBV6-1	.	TRBJ1-5	.	TGTGCCAGCAGTACGACAGGATCGGACCTCCAGCATTTT	CASSTTGSDLQHF
TRBV2	.	TRBJ1-5	.	TGTGCCAGCGGGGGGGGGAGCAATCAGCCCCAGCATTTT	CASGGGSNQPQHF
TRBV19	.	TRBJ1-2	.	TGTGCCAGTATCCCGACGGGGGGAGGTTACTATGGCTACACCTTC	CASIPTGGGYYGYTF
TRBV14	.	TRBJ2-3	.	TGTGCCAGCAGCCACATAAGGTCCGGGATCGGAGGCACAGATACGCAGTATTTT	CASSHIRSGIGGTDTQYF
TRBV18	.	TRBJ2-1	.	TGTGCCAGCTCAATTAGCGTAGCCTCCTACAATGAGCAGTTCTTC	CASSISVASYNEQFF
TRBV20-1	.	TRBJ2-7	.	TGCAGTGCTAGGGGGGTTGAGCAGTACTTC	CSARGVEQYF
TRBV10-3	.	TRBJ2-6	.	TGTGCCATCAGTGCTATGCGCTGTATACAAAGTCGGGCCAACGTCCTGACTTTC	CAISAMRCIQSRANVLTF
TRBV30	TRBD2	TRBJ2-5	once	TGTGCCTGGAGCGCGGGACTAGCGGGTTCTGAGACCCAGTACTTC	CAWSAGLAGSETQYF
TRBV10-3	TRBD2	TRBJ2-7	.	TGTGCCATCAGTGAGGGGACTAGCTCCTACGAGCAGTACTTC	CAISEGTSSYEQYF
TRBV29-1	.	TRBJ2-3	few	TGCAGCGTTGAGGCCCCAATTAGCAAACGCACAGATACGCAGTATTTT	CSVEAPISKRTDTQYF
TRBV11-3	.	TRBJ2-7	.	TGTGCCAGCAGCTTAGAAGGGTCTTACGAGCAGTACTTC	CASSLEGSYEQYF
TRBV2	.	TRBJ1-4	few	TGTGCCAGCAGTGAAATAGGGAGAACAACTAATGAAAAACTGTTTTTT	CASSEIGRTTNEKLFF
TRBV19	.	TRBJ1-1	.	TGTGGTTCGGGTGGGGGGTCCACTGAAGCTTTCTTT	CGSGGGSTEAFF
TRBV5-8	TRBD2	TRBJ2-7	few	TGTGCCAGCAGCACCCCGGGGGGCCTAGCGGGAGTCTCGAGCTCCTACGAGCAGTACTTC	CASSTPGGLAGVSSSYEQYF
TRBV18	.	TRBJ2-7	many	TGTGCCAGCTCACGGGAGCTCGGCGAGCAGTACTTC	CASSRELGEQYF
TRBV2	.	TRBJ2-2	.	TGTGCCAGCAGTGAAGTTACCGGGGAGCTGTTTTTT	CASSEVTGELFF
TRBV30	.	TRBJ2-1	.	TGTGCCTGGAGGCAGGACGGCAATGAGCAGTTCTTC	CAWRQDGNEQFF
TRBV7-9	.	TRBJ2-5	.	TGTGCCAGCAGCCCCGTGGGGGCCGGGGAGACCCAGTACTTC	CASSPVGAGETQYF
TRBV11-2	.	TRBJ2-2	.	TGTGCCAGCAGCCCTCGTGCCTGGGCCCTCGGCGGGGAGCTGTTTTTT	CASSPRAWALGGELFF
TRBV5-4	.	TRBJ2-7	.	TGTGCCAGCAGCTTGGATTCAGGCTCCTACGAGCAGTACTTC	CASSLDSGSYEQYF
TRBV4-1	.	TRBJ1-1	.	TGCGCCAGCAGCCAGATTGGGGGGATGGGGACTGAAGCTTTCTTT	CASSQIGGMGTEAFF
TRBV6-5	.	TRBJ1-5	once	TGTGCCACCGGGGGGGGTTATAGCAATCAGCCCCAGCATTTT	CATGGGYSNQPQHF
TRBV14	.	TRBJ1-2	.	TGTGCCAGCAGCCCATTGGGGCAGGATTTTAACTATGGCTACACCTTC	CASSPLGQDFNYGYTF
TRBV25-1	.	TRBJ1-2	.	TGTGCCAGCAGTGACCCTAGAGGGGTGGGTGGCTACACCTTC	CASSDPRGVGGYTF
TRBV5-4	.	TRBJ2-3	.	TGTGCCAGCAGCTTAAGGGCAAACTGGGGCACAGATACGCAGTATTTT	CASSLRANWGTDTQYF
TRBV4-2	.	TRBJ1-1	.	TGTGCCAGCAGCCAAGAGGAGGGGTCAGCTTTCTTT	CASSQEEGSAFF
TRBV14	TRBD1	TRBJ2-2	.	TGTGCCAGCAGCCATGCGAAGGGGGACAGGAACACCGGGGAGCTGTTTTTT	CASSHAKGDRNTGELFF
TRBV28	.	TRBJ1-2	once	TGTGCCAGCCAAAACCCACAGGGTTGGAATGGCTACACCTTC	CASQNPQGWNGYTF
TRBV11-2	TRBD2	TRBJ2-3	.	TGTGCCAGCACCGAACTAGCGGGAGGGTTTAGCACAGATACGCAGTATTTT	CASTELAGGFSTDTQYF
TRBV7-8	.	TRBJ2-5	.	TGTGCCAGCAGCAGAACTCGCAATCAAGAGACCCAGTACTTC	CASSRTRNQETQYF
TRBV2	TRBD1	TRBJ2-2	.	TGTGCCAGCAGGGGACAGGGGGCCGGGGAGCTGTTTTTT	CASRGQGAGELFF
TRBV6-1	TRBD2	TRBJ2-7	once	TGTGCCAGCAGGAGACTAGCGGCCTCCTACGAGCAGTACTTC	CASRRLAASYEQYF
TRBV9	.	TRBJ2-3	.	TGTGCCAGCAGCGTCCAAGACAGATCCCCCAATACGCAGTATTTT	CASSVQDRSPNTQYF
TRBV21-1	.	TRBJ1-5	.	TGTGCCAGCAGCAAAGCGCTAGGTCGGTTCAATCAGCCCCAGCATTTT	CASSKALGRFNQPQHF
TRBV7-9	.	TRBJ1-2	.	TGTGCCAGCAGCCGTGACAGTACCGGCTACACCTTC	CASSRDSTGYTF
TRBV2	.	TRBJ2-3	many	TGTGCCAGCAGTCGATCCGGAGATACGCAGTATTTT	CASSRSGDTQYF
TRBV10-3	.	TRBJ1-5	.	TGTGCCATCAGGCAGGGTTTGGGCAATCAGCCCCAGCATTTT	CAIRQGLGNQPQHF
TRBV27	.	TRBJ2-1	.	TGTGCCACGAAACGACCCCCGGCTTGGGGCTACAATGAGCAGTTCTTC	CATKRPPAWGYNEQFF
TRBV30	.	TRBJ2-7	.	TGTGCCTGGAGTGTCAACCCCGGGCAGGGTTCATCCGAGCAGTACTTC	CAWSVNPGQGSSEQYF
TRBV5-1	.	TRBJ1-1	.	TGCGCCAGCAGCTTGGTGGGTAGAGGGGACACTGAAGCTTTCTTT	CASSLVGRGDTEAFF
TRBV6-1	.	TRBJ2-7	.	TGTGCCAGCAGTGAAGGGAGGGGCCTTACCTACGAGCAGTACTTC	CASSEGRGLTYEQYF
TRBV5-4	.	TRBJ2-1	many	TGTGCCAGCAGCCTCGCCGGCGGGAATGAGCAGTTCTTC	CASSLAGGNEQFF